This T cell receptor (beta chain) was captured by sequencing in a study of blood T cell repertoires in COVID-19. Sequencing used immunoSEQ multiplex PCR; TCRdb keeps in-frame clones, though not all of them. Counted here are about 250,000 clones, over 75% occurring once; the ten biggest clones make up over 7.5%. Sequencing was carried out using PBMCs or T cells enriched from blood (not recorded which). The TCR sequence derives from a woman aged 45-60 years with acute COVID-19.

DNA of the CDR3: TGTGCCAGCAGTCCAGGGGGCATCGGGGCCAACGTCCTGACTTTC. Translation: CASSPGGIGANVLTF. The gene calls are TRBV27 and TRBJ2-6; 8 bases line up with TRBD1. CDR3 length: 15 amino acids. With V trimmed by 5 bases and J by 4 bases, 4 bases remained unmatched. Germline V gives CDR1 MNHEY, CDR2 SMNVEV (reference sequence).